The clone carrying this T cell receptor (beta chain) was seen a few times. Antigen: not known. The data derive from a study of beta chain features in type 1 diabetes. V was pared by 0 bases and J by 3 bases, with 9 bases between. The germline V gene has CDR1 MNHEY and CDR2 SVGAGI. The CDR3 runs 14 residues. Investigators reverse transcribed all isolated RNA, so they sequenced expressed TCRB transcripts. Libraries were prepared by immunoSEQ multiplex PCR; TCRdb keeps only in-frame clonotypes and omits some of them. The sample includes 200,000 to 250,000 clones, 9.6% of them seen just once. Study outcomes and limitations: In type 1 diabetes patients, VDJ junctions had fewer insertions; deletions at these junctions were more frequent. Within the patient group, naive, central memory and Treg TCRB repertoires appeared more similar to each other than within healthy donors. There was a possibility that cDNA sequencing over-represented cells with high TCR expression.

The TCR sequence derives from a woman aged 18-30 years in good health. This chain uses TRBV6-5 with TRBJ2-7; TRBD2 is a possible D gene (5 bases). Sequenced material: naive CD4+ T cells from blood. DNA of the CDR3: TGTGCCAGCAGTTACTCTACCGGGGTCTACGAGCAGTACTTC. Its protein product is CASSYSTGVYEQYF.